This entry is about one T cell receptor beta chain. What it recognizes is unknown. This sample was taken from a study of CXCR3-negative and CXCR3-positive naive CD8 T cells. Study in general: Each library held about 1.5 +/- 0.3 million TRB reads, around 150 million in total.

cDNA libraries for TRB were generated by 5' RACE incorporating UMI labels. TCRdb reprocessed the 5' RACE reads, with one entry per CDR3 protein and no DNA. This repertoire includes roughly 100,000 distinct CDR3 sequences. Naive CD8+ T cells had a CD45RO-CCR7+CD27+CD95- phenotype. Study-level results: Cryopreserved cells showed partially decreased CXCR3 expression, and most assays used fresh PBMCs. CXCR3-expressing naive cells carried TRB CDR3s more hydrophobic than those of CXCR3-negative naive cells.

The CDR3 is 11 residues long. Germline lookup yields CDR1 SQVTM and CDR2 ANQGSEA. V and J are TRBV29-1 and TRBJ2-2; the TCRdb call, TRBD1, lacks DNA for checking. The material sequenced was naive CXCR3+ CD8+ T cells from blood. Indicated subset: CD45RO-CCR7+CD27+CD95- naive CD8+ T cells expressing CXCR3 (TNR3+). The TCR comes from a human donor in good health. Some clones in this sample may be carry-over from other donors' samples. Here the CDR3 reads CSGGGAGELFF.